This TCR beta chain is from a study of blood T cell repertoires in COVID-19. Study-wide background: Sites across the United States, Italy and Spain contributed samples from acute and convalescent COVID-19. The analysed material was cDNA or gDNA that came from T cells, B-cell-depleted T cells, or PBMCs.

Patients from Seattle were sampled longitudinally, starting during active infection. The CDR3 covers 15 residues. CDR1 and CDR2 (germline): KGHSH, LQKENI. With V trimmed by 3 bases and J by 2 bases, 1 base remained unmatched. Per the study methods: Estimation of nucleated cell counts was performed using reference gene primer amplification. Produced via immunoSEQ multiplex PCR; TCRdb's table is partial and in-frame only. The V and J calls and clone size are taken from that table; D and trimming were inferred from the DNA. The sample contains about 93,000 clones, about nine tenths of which appear only once.

The sequence derives from a man in his 60s with COVID-19, enrolled during active disease. The gene calls are TRBV18 and TRBJ1-5, with 10 positions matching TRBD1. The sample was peripheral blood. The CDR3 reads CASSPGTGGNQPQHF. DNA of the CDR3: TGTGCCAGCTCACCCGGGACAGGGGGCAATCAGCCCCAGCATTTT.